The T cell receptor (beta chain) described here comes from a study of blood T cell repertoires in COVID-19. Overall study context: COVID-19 samples collected from the United States, Italy and Spain covered acute and convalescent phases. In each case, the material was cDNA or gDNA derived from T cells, B-cell-depleted T cells, or PBMCs.

Profiling relied on immunoSEQ multiplex PCR, and the TCRdb table lists in-frame clones only, not all of them. The sample yields roughly 200,000 clones, 84% seen once. Followed longitudinally, the Seattle patients had been enrolled during active infection. The length of the CDR3 is 13 residues. Trimming cost V 5 bases and J 3 bases, with 8 bases left between them. CDR1 is SEHNR, CDR2 FQNEAQ, per germline (reference sequence). The sample taken for sequencing was peripheral blood. This chain connects TRBV7-9 to TRBJ2-4, with a tentative D call TRBD2 (6 bases). The sequence was collected from a woman at least 80 years old with COVID-19, enrolled during active disease. The CDR3 DNA follows: TGTGCCAGCAGCCTCGGGGGCAAAAACATTCAGTACTTC. Translated: CASSLGGKNIQYF. Supplemented by reference TRBV7-9 and TRBJ2-4, the full variable domain reads DTGVSQNPRHKITKRGQNVTFRCDPISEHNRLYWYRQTLGQGPEFLTYFQNEAQLEKSRLLSDRFSAERPKGSFSTLEIQRTEQGDSAMYLCASSLGGKNIQYFGAGTRLSVL.